This TCR beta chain was retrieved from a study of CD8+CD57+ T cells in acquired aplastic anemia. This clonotype was counted at least ten times. V lost 5 bases, J lost 6 bases, and 6 bases stayed unmatched. CDR1 SGHVS and CDR2 FQNEAQ come from the germline V gene. There are 14 residues in the CDR3. Researchers used genomic DNA as the template to profile TCR beta VDJ and CDR3. From the reads, TCRdb called clonotypes with MiXCR, one entry per CDR3 protein. The table has approximately 81,000 distinct CDR3 sequences, approximately 46% seen once. The sequence was collected from a human donor in good health, serving as a control. Sequenced input: sorted CD4+, CD8+, or CD8+CD57+ T cells (not recorded which) from PBMCs. V is TRBV7-8 and J is TRBJ1-2, with TRBD1 matching 10 bases. In DNA, the CDR3 is TGTGCCAGCAGCATGGGACAGGGGATGGATGGCTACACCTTC. Translated: CASSMGQGMDGYTF.